These 30 T cell receptor beta chains originate from one sample sequenced in a study of blood T cell repertoires in COVID-19. Sequencing was performed with immunoSEQ multiplex PCR; in TCRdb, only in-frame clones are kept and a portion is missing. The sample consists of approximately 220,000 clones, about 82% of them appearing once. Sequencing was done on a sample of peripheral blood. Receptors originate from a woman over 75 with acute or convalescent COVID-19.

This clone was picked up a small number of times. V usage is TRBV29-1 and J usage is TRBJ1-1; 7 bases align to TRBD1. V lost 4 bases, J lost 0 bases, and 5 bases stayed unmatched. Germline V gene data show CDR1 as SQVTM and CDR2 as ANQGSEA. The CDR3 spans 14 residues. The CDR3 here is CSVAEGQLNTEAFF. CDR3 in DNA: TGCAGCGTTGCGGAGGGACAGTTGAACACTGAAGCTTTCTTT.

This clone is a singleton in its sample. The chain recombines TRBV6-5 with TRBJ1-6; no clear D. Germline assignment: CDR1 MNHEY and CDR2 SVGAGI. The CDR3 length is 14 residues. V dropped 3 bases and J dropped 7 bases, with 10 bases sitting between them. The CDR3 DNA sequence: TGTGCCAGCAGTTATTCGACACCCAATTCACCCCTCCACTTT. This codes for CASSYSTPNSPLHF.

V usage is TRBV5-1 and J usage is TRBJ2-5, with 9 bases aligning to TRBD1. The germline V gene encodes CDR1 SGHRS and CDR2 YFSETQ. The CDR3 is 14 amino acids. After removal of 4 bases from V and 3 bases from J, the junction contained 4 bases not matched to a gene. This chain's CDR3 is CASSPGQGEETQYF. For the CDR3, the DNA is TGCGCCAGCAGCCCGGGACAGGGAGAAGAGACCCAGTACTTC.

The V and J genes are TRBV7-8 and TRBJ1-1; the match to TRBD1 covers 7 bases. There are 13 residues in the CDR3. J gave up 1 base and V 5 bases, and 1 base lay outside the gene matches. The germline gives CDR1 SGHVS, CDR2 FQNEAQ. CDR3 loop: CASSPGGNTEAFF. CDR3 nucleotides: TGTGCCAGCAGCCCAGGGGGGAACACTGAAGCTTTCTTT.

The J gene is TRBJ1-3, the V gene TRBV4-3; a possible D gene is TRBD1 (5 bases). This CDR3 region has 18 residues. CDR1 and CDR2 (germline): LGHNA, YSLEER. V was pared by 0 bases and J by 0 bases, with 15 bases between. CDR3 coding DNA: TGCGCCAGCAGCCAAGATTCTGGGGGGTTCAGCTCTGGAAACACCATATATTTT. It encodes CASSQDSGGFSSGNTIYF.

The genes are TRBV11-2 and TRBJ2-5; D unclear. With 7 bases removed from V and 5 bases from J, the gap between germline ends came to 23 bases. Germline V gene data show CDR1 as SGHAT and CDR2 as FQNNGV. This CDR3 has 16 residues. CDR3 nucleotides: TGTGCCAGCACCTCAACGGTGGCAGGTCGCCGGGAGACCCAGTACTTC. The encoded protein is CASTSTVAGRRETQYF.

This clone was picked up one time. The gene calls are TRBV10-1 and TRBJ2-7, with TRBD2 as a possible D gene (6 bases). Germline V lookup: CDR1 WNHNN, CDR2 SYGVQD (reference sequence). The CDR3 spans 15 residues. V was trimmed by 0 bases and J by 4 bases, leaving 13 bases between them. The CDR3 nucleotides are TGCGCCAGCAGTGAGTCGTGGGGGGATGGATACGAGCAGTACTTC. Its protein product is CASSESWGDGYEQYF.

The chain combines TRBV28 with TRBJ2-7; 11 bases align to TRBD2. V lost 6 bases and J lost 2; bases outside the gene matches: 3. Germline V CDR1 and CDR2: MDHEN, SYDVKM. This CDR3 comprises 14 residues. This CDR3 reads CASRVAGGAYEQYF. CDR3 sequence (DNA): TGTGCCAGCAGGGTAGCGGGGGGGGCCTACGAGCAGTACTTC.

This sequence joins TRBV7-9 and TRBJ2-6; D is undetermined. The V and J ends lost 3 bases and 3 bases respectively, with 3 bases between them. This CDR3 contains 13 residues. CDR1 is SEHNR, CDR2 FQNEAQ, per germline (reference sequence). The CDR3 here is CASSFGGANVLTF. CDR3 nucleotide sequence: TGTGCCAGCAGCTTCGGTGGGGCCAACGTCCTGACTTTC. Together with reference TRBV7-9 and TRBJ2-6, the CDR3 gives the full variable domain: DTGVSQNPRHKITKRGQNVTFRCDPISEHNRLYWYRQTLGQGPEFLTYFQNEAQLEKSRLLSDRFSAERPKGSFSTLEIQRTEQGDSAMYLCASSFGGANVLTFGAGSRLTVL.

This chain uses TRBV6-2 or TRBV6-3 with TRBJ2-3; TRBD2 agrees at 7 bases. Looked up from germline, CDR1 is MNHEY and CDR2 is SVGEGT. Unmatched junction bases numbered 15, after V lost 3 bases and J lost 0 bases. The CDR3 covers 19 residues. The CDR3 DNA reads as TGTGCCAGCAGTTATATCGCGATTGGGCGGGGGTCTAGCACAGATACGCAGTATTTT. It yields the protein CASSYIAIGRGSSTDTQYF.

V is TRBV9 and J is TRBJ1-2, with D tentatively TRBD1 (6 bases). Between the trimmed V and J ends, which lost 4 bases and 8 bases, there was a span of 18 bases. CDR3 length: 14 residues. CDR1 SGDLS and CDR2 YYNGEE come from the germline V gene. The CDR3 nucleotides are TGTGCCAGCAGCCTCGTTGGGGGCGCAGAAGGCTACACCTTC. It codes for CASSLVGGAEGYTF.

This clone has a single count. The gene calls are TRBV3-1 (or the pseudogene TRBV3-2) and TRBJ2-5, with D perhaps TRBD1 (6 bases). Trimming pared 3 bases from V and 2 bases from J, leaving 13 bases between. Germline loops: CDR1 LGHDT, CDR2 YNNKEL (reference sequence). The length of the CDR3 is 15 residues. CDR3 loop: CASSQRAGAQETQYF. DNA of the CDR3: TGTGCCAGCAGCCAGAGAGCAGGGGCTCAAGAGACCCAGTACTTC.

The V call is TRBV28, the J call TRBJ2-7; 8 bases map to TRBD1. V shed 6 bases, J shed 0 bases, and the junction held 13 bases outside the gene matches. CDR3 size: 17 residues. CDR1 and CDR2 (germline): MDHEN, SYDVKM. The CDR3 reads CASSRGILTGDSYEQYF. The CDR3 DNA reads as TGTGCCAGCAGCCGGGGAATATTGACAGGGGACTCCTACGAGCAGTACTTC.

V and J are TRBV5-4 and TRBJ2-2, with 14 bases matching TRBD2. The CDR3 runs 16 residues. CDR1 is SGHNT and CDR2 is YYREEE in the germline V gene (reference sequence). V lost 4 bases, J lost 4 bases, and 3 bases stayed unmatched. CDR3 loop: CASSPGLAGGTGELFF. CDR3 coding DNA: TGTGCCAGCAGCCCAGGACTAGCGGGGGGCACCGGGGAGCTGTTTTTT. Combining the CDR3 with reference TRBV5-4 and TRBJ2-2 gives the whole variable domain ETGVTQSPTHLIKTRGQQVTLRCSSQSGHNTVSWYQQALGQGPQFIFQYYREEENGRGNFPPRFSGLQFPNYSSELNVNALELDDSALYLCASSPGLAGGTGELFFGEGSRLTVL.

The V call is TRBV10-3, the J call TRBJ2-2; tentative D call: TRBD1 (5 bases). From germline, CDR1 is ENHRY and CDR2 SYGVKD. Trimming stripped 4 bases from V and 9 bases from J, with 12 bases between. The CDR3 runs 13 residues. CDR3 sequence (DNA): TGTGCCATCAGTGCAGGGTCACAGAGGGAGCTGTTTTTT. Protein: CAISAGSQRELFF.

This chain links TRBV4-2 with TRBJ2-7, with a tentative D call TRBD2 (7 bases). V lost 2 bases to trimming and J lost 3 bases, with 11 bases between them. Germline V lookup: CDR1 LGHNA, CDR2 YNFKEQ. CDR3 length: 14 residues. CDR3 amino acids: CASSQPGGLYEQYF. The CDR3 nucleotides are TGTGCCAGCAGCCAACCGGGGGGCCTCTACGAGCAGTACTTC.

This clone was counted once. This rearrangement joins TRBV25-1 to TRBJ1-6, with D tentatively TRBD1 (5 bases). V was cut by 3 bases and J by 8 bases, with 14 bases left in between. CDR1 and CDR2 (germline): MGHDK, SYGVNS. The CDR3 consists of 15 residues. CDR3 loop: CASSEGEGRDSPLHF. The CDR3 DNA sequence: TGTGCCAGCAGTGAGGGGGAGGGACGTGATTCACCCCTCCACTTT.

V usage is TRBV7-6 and J usage is TRBJ2-5; 12 nucleotides align to TRBD2. Trimming cost V 3 bases and J 4 bases; bases outside gene matches: 12. The germline V gene encodes CDR1 SGHVS and CDR2 FNYEAQ. The CDR3 extends over 18 amino acids. The CDR3 sequence: CASSFRASGGATTETQYF. The CDR3 nucleotides are TGTGCCAGCAGCTTTCGGGCTAGCGGGGGGGCCACGACAGAGACCCAGTACTTC.

The chain is built from TRBV7-2 and TRBJ2-7; 7 bases match TRBD1. CDR1 is SGHTA, CDR2 FQGNSA, per germline. This CDR3 contains 14 residues. V trimming: 8 bases; J trimming: 1 base; junction bases outside the gene matches: 8. The CDR3 spells CASAETGLSYEQYF. CDR3 nucleotides: TGTGCCAGCGCGGAGACAGGGTTATCCTACGAGCAGTACTTC. Supplemented by reference TRBV7-2 and TRBJ2-7, the full variable domain reads GAGVSQSPSNKVTEKGKDVELRCDPISGHTALYWYRQSLGQGLEFLIYFQGNSAPDKSGLPSDRFSAERTGGSVSTLTIQRTQQEDSAVYLCASAETGLSYEQYFGPGTRLTVT.

V and J are TRBV7-2 and TRBJ2-1; the D gene is possibly TRBD2 (5 bases). CDR1 and CDR2 from the germline V gene are SGHTA and FQGNSA. The V gene lost 6 bases and the J gene lost 0 bases, with 12 bases spanning the gap. The CDR3 is 15 residues long. CDR3 loop: CASRPTGFSYNEQFF. For the CDR3, the DNA is TGTGCCAGCAGACCGACGGGGTTCTCCTACAATGAGCAGTTCTTC. The complete variable domain, with remaining parts taken from reference TRBV7-2 and TRBJ2-1, reads GAGVSQSPSNKVTEKGKDVELRCDPISGHTALYWYRQSLGQGLEFLIYFQGNSAPDKSGLPSDRFSAERTGGSVSTLTIQRTQQEDSAVYLCASRPTGFSYNEQFFGPGTRLTVL.

V gene TRBV11-2 combines with J gene TRBJ2-1, with D unclear. CDR3 size: 16 residues. Germline V CDR1 and CDR2: SGHAT, FQNNGV. The V gene lost 0 bases and the J gene lost 0 bases, with 9 bases spanning the gap. The chain's CDR3 is CASSLDPDSSYNEQFF. DNA of the CDR3: TGTGCCAGCAGCTTAGACCCCGATAGCTCCTACAATGAGCAGTTCTTC.

Worth noting for this clone: Distinct nucleotide sequences in the sample also encode this CDR3. The chain recombines TRBV7-2 with TRBJ2-5; D is undetermined. V lost 4 bases, J lost 1 base, and 4 bases lay in between. Germline V gene data show CDR1 as SGHTA and CDR2 as FQGNSA. The CDR3 has 12 residues. CDR3 in DNA: TGTGCCAGCAGCTCGCGCCAAGAGACCCAGTACTTC. It yields the protein CASSSRQETQYF.

The rearrangement joins TRBV19 to TRBJ2-1, with TRBD1 matching 11 bases. The CDR3 contains 16 residues. Germline loops: CDR1 LNHDA, CDR2 SQIVND (reference sequence). V lost 6 bases to trimming and J lost 4 bases; unmatched junction nucleotides: 8. The CDR3 loop is CASRDRDRGTYNEQFF. The CDR3 coding sequence is TGTGCCAGTAGGGATCGGGACAGGGGGACTTACAATGAGCAGTTCTTC.

This rearrangement joins TRBV11-2 to TRBJ2-4, with D perhaps matching TRBD1 (6 bases). V shed 4 bases and J shed 9 bases, with 16 bases lying between them. Germline V gene sequence: CDR1 SGHAT, CDR2 FQNNGV. The CDR3 is 14 amino acids. The CDR3 here is CASSSMAGDGIQYF. CDR3 nucleotide sequence: TGTGCCAGCAGCTCAATGGCAGGGGACGGCATTCAGTACTTC.

The rearrangement links TRBV4-3 to TRBJ1-3, with 7 bases identical to TRBD1. Germline lookup yields CDR1 LGHNA and CDR2 YSLEER. CDR3 length: 15 amino acids. The junction had 3 bases not matched to a gene; V was cut back by 4 bases and J by 0 bases. The CDR3 region is CASSLGQLSGNTIYF. DNA for the CDR3: TGCGCCAGCAGCCTGGGACAGCTCTCTGGAAACACCATATATTTT.

The genes are TRBV19 and TRBJ1-1; tentatively, D is TRBD1 (6 bases). Trimming shortened V by 7 bases and J by 6 bases, and 12 bases separated the two germline ends. CDR3 size: 12 residues. Germline assignment: CDR1 LNHDA and CDR2 SQIVND (reference sequence). This CDR3 is CASTLAGAEAFF. In nucleotides, the CDR3 is TGTGCCAGTACCCTAGCAGGGGCTGAAGCTTTCTTT.

V and J are TRBV7-9 and TRBJ2-2; D might be TRBD2 (6 bases). V shed 3 bases and J shed 4 bases, with 9 bases lying between them. This CDR3 region has 14 residues. The germline CDR1 and CDR2 sequences are SEHNR and FQNEAQ (reference sequence). The CDR3 DNA is TGTGCCAGCAGCTTGGGGGGAAGCACCGGGGAGCTGTTTTTT. Its translation is CASSLGGSTGELFF.

This clone was seen once. V gene TRBV19 combines with J gene TRBJ1-1, with 7 bases aligning to TRBD1. V was pared by 3 bases and J by 1 base, with 5 bases of the junction left unmatched. Germline values: CDR1 LNHDA, CDR2 SQIVND (reference sequence). This CDR3 has 15 residues. The CDR3 here is CASSIEDRPNTEAFF. DNA of the CDR3: TGTGCCAGTAGTATTGAGGACAGGCCGAACACTGAAGCTTTCTTT.

The V and J genes are TRBV18 and TRBJ2-1; D not resolved. Per germline, CDR1 KGHSH and CDR2 LQKENI. Trimming pared 7 bases from V and 0 bases from J, leaving 7 bases between. This CDR3 comprises 13 residues. DNA for the CDR3: TGTGCCAGCTTTAATGTCTCCTACAATGAGCAGTTCTTC. As protein: CASFNVSYNEQFF.

The chain uses TRBV20-1 and TRBJ2-5, with 10 bases lining up with TRBD2. The CDR3 is 11 residues long. Germline V gene lookup returns CDR1 DFQATT and CDR2 SNEGSKA (reference sequence). V gave up 5 bases and J gave up 7 bases; unmatched junction bases: 1. The CDR3: CSARTSGTQYF. CDR3 nucleotides: TGCAGTGCTCGGACTAGCGGGACCCAGTACTTC.